What follows are 20 T cell receptor beta chains derived from one specimen sequenced in a study of OX40 agonist ivuxolimab in advanced cancers. Clones were sequenced by immunoSEQ multiplex PCR, and TCRdb holds only the in-frame ones, with some missing. This table holds roughly 71,000 clones, around 85% found once. Specimen: CD4+ or CD8+ T cells sorted from blood, collected in a trial of the OX40 agonist ivuxolimab. Receptors originate from an adult with an advanced solid tumor such as melanoma, head and neck, liver or kidney cancer.

This clone was observed a handful of times. The chain carries TRBV4-1 and TRBJ2-2; 13 bases are shared with TRBD2. V lost 3 bases, J lost 5 bases, and 6 bases stayed unmatched. Germline loops: CDR1 MGHRA, CDR2 YSYEKL. The CDR3 totals 17 residues. The chain's CDR3 is CASSHLTSGRLTGELFF. In nucleotides, the CDR3 is TGCGCCAGCAGCCATCTGACTAGCGGGAGGCTAACCGGGGAGCTGTTTTTT.

The chain has TRBV28 and TRBJ2-7; no clear D gene. The CDR3 covers 12 residues. The germline gives CDR1 MDHEN, CDR2 SYDVKM. Trimming pared 5 bases from V and 3 bases from J, leaving 8 bases between. The CDR3 region is CASSTSLYEQYF. In DNA, the CDR3 is TGTGCCAGCAGTACCTCCCTCTACGAGCAGTACTTC.

This rearrangement joins TRBV6-5 to TRBJ1-5; D gene uncertain. This CDR3 is built from 14 residues. V was cut by 5 bases and J by 3 bases, with 11 bases left in between. CDR1 is MNHEY and CDR2 is SVGAGI in the germline V gene. The CDR3 loop reads CASSDWGFNQPQHF. The CDR3, as DNA: TGTGCCAGCAGTGACTGGGGATTCAATCAGCCCCAGCATTTT.

This chain uses TRBV5-4 with TRBJ2-7; the D gene is possibly TRBD1 (7 bases). The germline gives CDR1 SGHNT, CDR2 YYREEE (reference sequence). The V end was cut by 1 base, the J end by 0 bases, with 11 bases between. This CDR3 has 15 amino acids. The CDR3 loop is CASSLLQGGSYEQYF. The CDR3 DNA follows: TGTGCCAGCAGCTTGCTGCAGGGGGGCTCCTACGAGCAGTACTTC. The complete variable domain, with remaining parts taken from reference TRBV5-4 and TRBJ2-7, reads ETGVTQSPTHLIKTRGQQVTLRCSSQSGHNTVSWYQQALGQGPQFIFQYYREEENGRGNFPPRFSGLQFPNYSSELNVNALELDDSALYLCASSLLQGGSYEQYFGPGTRLTVT.

The table lists this clone with a few counts. The gene calls are TRBV7-9 and TRBJ2-3, with 9 bases lining up with TRBD1. In germline, CDR1 is SEHNR, CDR2 FQNEAQ (reference sequence). V was clipped by 1 base and J by 2 bases; unmatched bases: 4. The CDR3 loop spans 16 amino acids. The CDR3 loop reads CASSLGTGAATDTQYF. In DNA form, the CDR3 reads TGTGCCAGCAGCTTAGGGACAGGGGCCGCCACAGATACGCAGTATTTT.

V and J are TRBV6-6 and TRBJ2-1, with D possibly matching TRBD2 (5 bases). This CDR3 comprises 14 residues. Germline V gene data show CDR1 as MNHNY and CDR2 as SVGAGI (reference sequence). V was trimmed by 2 bases and J by 7 bases, leaving 12 bases between them. CDR3 DNA: TGTGCCAGCAGTTACCTTTACGAGGGAAATGAGCAGTTCTTC. Amino acids: CASSYLYEGNEQFF.

This sequence joins TRBV5-4 and TRBJ2-7, with 14 nucleotides matching TRBD2. The germline CDR1 and CDR2 sequences are SGHNT and YYREEE (reference sequence). The CDR3 sequence is 16 residues long. With 5 bases clipped from V and 0 bases from J, the junction kept 4 bases outside the gene matches. The CDR3 DNA sequence: TGTGCCAGCAGAACGGGACTAGCGGGGGACTCCTACGAGCAGTACTTC. It codes for CASRTGLAGDSYEQYF.

This clone is a singleton in its sample. The genes are TRBV6-4 and TRBJ2-3, with 10 bases matching TRBD2. J lost 1 base, V lost 5 bases, and 3 bases had no gene match. From germline, CDR1 is MRHNA and CDR2 SNTAGT. This CDR3 region has 15 residues. CDR3 sequence (DNA): TGTGCCAGCAGTTACAGCGGGAGGGGCACAGATACGCAGTATTTT. It yields the protein CASSYSGRGTDTQYF.

The genes are TRBV2 and TRBJ1-2, with a possible D match to TRBD1 (5 bases). CDR1 and CDR2 from the germline V gene are SNHLY and FYNNEI. With 0 bases removed from V and 6 bases from J, the gap between germline ends came to 11 bases. The CDR3 loop spans 14 amino acids. The CDR3 spells CASSEAGAGNGYTF. The CDR3 DNA follows: TGTGCCAGCAGTGAAGCTGGGGCAGGGAATGGCTACACCTTC.

V is TRBV11-2 and J is TRBJ1-2; D is unresolved. Trimming removed 3 bases at V and 4 bases at J, with 9 bases between. Germline V lookup: CDR1 SGHAT, CDR2 FQNNGV. The CDR3 runs to 13 residues. CDR3: CASSFRESYGYTF. The CDR3 region has the DNA TGTGCCAGCAGCTTCCGGGAGAGCTATGGCTACACCTTC.

The rearrangement joins TRBV29-1 to TRBJ2-7; no clear D gene. The V end lost 4 bases, the J end lost 0 bases, and 10 bases lay between the germline ends. CDR1 is SQVTM, CDR2 ANQGSEA, per germline. This CDR3 has 13 residues. The DNA of the CDR3 is TGCAGCGTTGCGGAGCGCCTCTCCTACGAGCAGTACTTC. It codes for CSVAERLSYEQYF.

The V gene is TRBV7-3, the J gene TRBJ2-1, with D unresolved. Trimming pared 5 bases from V and 0 bases from J, leaving 11 bases between. This CDR3 comprises 15 residues. Germline V lookup: CDR1 SGHTA, CDR2 FQGTGA. The chain's CDR3 is CASSPSPSSYNEQFF. The CDR3, as DNA: TGTGCCAGCAGCCCAAGCCCCAGCTCCTACAATGAGCAGTTCTTC.

The rearrangement links TRBV4-1 to TRBJ2-2; a possible D gene is TRBD2 (7 bases). The germline V and J ends were trimmed by 1 base and 7 bases, with 13 bases remaining between them. CDR1 and CDR2 (germline): MGHRA, YSYEKL. The CDR3 extends over 15 amino acids. This CDR3 is CASSQGRGADGELFF. For the CDR3, the DNA is TGCGCCAGCAGCCAAGGTCGGGGGGCGGACGGGGAGCTGTTTTTT.

This rearrangement joins TRBV21-1 to TRBJ2-2. TRBV21-1 is a pseudogene. The CDR3 is made up of 16 amino acids. CDR3 in amino acids: CASSKVAGENTGELFF. The CDR3 DNA reads as TGTGCCAGCAGCAAAGTGGCAGGAGAGAACACCGGGGAGCTGTTTTTT.

J is TRBJ1-1 and V is TRBV28; 9 bases are a match to TRBD1. Looked up from germline, CDR1 is MDHEN and CDR2 is SYDVKM. The CDR3 loop spans 14 amino acids. The trim removed 5 bases at V and 7 bases at J, leaving 8 bases unmatched. This CDR3 is CASSPTGGRGEAFF. The CDR3 DNA sequence: TGTGCCAGCAGTCCGACAGGGGGACGGGGTGAAGCTTTCTTT.

The chain combines TRBV7-2 with TRBJ2-7; 7 bases fit TRBD1. The V segment lost 5 bases and the J segment 3 bases; nucleotides outside the gene matches: 7. Germline V gene data show CDR1 as SGHTA and CDR2 as FQGNSA. There are 14 residues in the CDR3. The chain's CDR3 is CASSETGTDYEQYF. Here the CDR3 DNA reads TGTGCCAGCAGCGAAACGGGGACAGACTACGAGCAGTACTTC.

This clone was detected only a few times. This chain joins TRBV7-8 and TRBJ1-4; 9 nucleotides match TRBD1. The CDR3 has 15 amino acids. Germline CDR1 is SGHVS and CDR2 is FQNEAQ. The ends lost 1 base at V and 10 bases at J; junction bases unmatched: 7. As DNA, the CDR3 is TGTGCCAGCAGCTTAGGGGGACAGGGATTGGGAAAACTGTTTTTT. Encoded protein: CASSLGGQGLGKLFF.

V gene TRBV11-3 combines with J gene TRBJ2-5; D unresolved. This CDR3 comprises 14 residues. V dropped 5 bases and J dropped 4 bases, with 14 bases sitting between them. The V gene's germline CDR1 is SGHNT and CDR2 YENEEA. The CDR3 loop is CASSLNSGGETQYF. CDR3 bases: TGTGCCAGCAGCCTAAATTCGGGCGGAGAGACCCAGTACTTC.

The rearrangement joins TRBV30 to TRBJ2-3; D possibly matches TRBD1 or TRBD2 (5 bases each). CDR3 size: 14 residues. Germline values: CDR1 GTSNPN, CDR2 SVGIG (reference sequence). Trimming took 6 bases from V and 0 from J, leaving 13 bases between them. CDR3 region: CACTGDLSTDTQYF. The DNA for the CDR3 is TGTGCCTGTACCGGGGACCTTAGCACAGATACGCAGTATTTT.

The gene calls are TRBV5-4 and TRBJ1-2, with D possibly being TRBD1 (6 bases). Germline V CDR1 and CDR2: SGHNT, YYREEE (reference sequence). Trimming shortened V by 3 bases and J by 8 bases, and 23 bases separated the two germline ends. The CDR3 loop spans 16 amino acids. CDR3 sequence reads: CASSSPSGARNEGYTF. CDR3 nucleotide sequence: TGTGCCAGCAGCTCCCCCTCAGGGGCGAGGAATGAAGGCTACACCTTC.